The TCR beta chain under discussion was sequenced for a study of beta chain features in type 1 diabetes. As every portion of the isolated RNA was reverse transcribed, the sequencing read expressed TCRB transcripts. The protocol was immunoSEQ multiplex PCR, while the TCRdb copy is restricted to in-frame clones and leaves out a portion. The profile shows 250,000 to 400,000 clones, 14% of them singletons. Germline CDR1 is LGHNA and CDR2 is YSLEER. Trimming pared 0 bases from V and 7 bases from J, leaving 9 bases between. The CDR3 has 14 residues. V gene TRBV4-3 combines with J gene TRBJ1-4; no clear D. This sequence was found in a man under 40 in good health. Sample: central memory CD4+ T cells from blood. Here the CDR3 DNA reads TGCGCCAGCAGCCAAGATGGGTGGGGTGAAAAACTGTTTTTT. Translating gives CASSQDGWGEKLFF.